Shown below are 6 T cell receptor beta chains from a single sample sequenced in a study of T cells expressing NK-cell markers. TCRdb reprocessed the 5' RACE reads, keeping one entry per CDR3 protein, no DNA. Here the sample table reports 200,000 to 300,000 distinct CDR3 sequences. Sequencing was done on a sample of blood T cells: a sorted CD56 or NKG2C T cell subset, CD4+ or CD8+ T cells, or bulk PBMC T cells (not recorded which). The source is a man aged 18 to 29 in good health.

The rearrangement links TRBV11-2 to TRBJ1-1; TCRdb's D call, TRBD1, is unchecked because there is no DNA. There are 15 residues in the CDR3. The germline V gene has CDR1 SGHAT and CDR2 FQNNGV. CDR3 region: CASSPLPYSAPGAFF.

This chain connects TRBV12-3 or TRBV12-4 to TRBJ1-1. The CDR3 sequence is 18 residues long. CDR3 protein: CASSGPGLRLTVHREAFF.

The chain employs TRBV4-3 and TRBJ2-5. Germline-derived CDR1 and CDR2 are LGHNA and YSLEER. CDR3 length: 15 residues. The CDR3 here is CASSQDARSKETQYF.

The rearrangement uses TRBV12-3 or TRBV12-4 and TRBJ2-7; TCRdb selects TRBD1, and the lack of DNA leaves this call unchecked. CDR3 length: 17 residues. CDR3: CASSLVRWDRDSYEQYF.

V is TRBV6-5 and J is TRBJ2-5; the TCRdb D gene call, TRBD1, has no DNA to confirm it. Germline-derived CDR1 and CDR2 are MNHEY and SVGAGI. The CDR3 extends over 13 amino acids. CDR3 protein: CASSTNRAGTQYF.

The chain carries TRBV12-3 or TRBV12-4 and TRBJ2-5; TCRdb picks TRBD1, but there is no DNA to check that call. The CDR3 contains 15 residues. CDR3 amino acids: CASTKYLGGQETQYF.